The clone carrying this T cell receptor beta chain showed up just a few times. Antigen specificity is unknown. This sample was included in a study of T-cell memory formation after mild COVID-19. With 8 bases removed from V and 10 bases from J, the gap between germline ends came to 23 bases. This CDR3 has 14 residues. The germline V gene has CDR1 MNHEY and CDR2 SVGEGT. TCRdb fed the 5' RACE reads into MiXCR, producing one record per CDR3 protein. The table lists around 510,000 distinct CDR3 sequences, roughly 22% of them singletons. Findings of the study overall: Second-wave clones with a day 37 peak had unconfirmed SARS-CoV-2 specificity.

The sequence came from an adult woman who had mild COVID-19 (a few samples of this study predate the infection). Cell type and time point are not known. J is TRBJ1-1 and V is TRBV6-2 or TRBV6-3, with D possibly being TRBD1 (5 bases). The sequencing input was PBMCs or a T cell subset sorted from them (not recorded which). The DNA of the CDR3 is TGTGCCAGCGACAGCGCCGGGGTCCGAAAGTCAGCTTTCTTT. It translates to CASDSAGVRKSAFF.